This entry is about one T cell receptor beta chain. Its antigen remains unknown. Enrolled patients showed locally advanced or metastatic urothelial carcinoma. The data originate from a study of PD-L1 blockade in urothelial cancer. On the study more broadly: Prior exposure to chemotherapy in patients amounted to 0 to 3 regimens received. After treatment start, blood was analyzed at 3 weeks (second dose) and at 6 weeks.

Study results and caveats: Improved survival was predicted by pretreatment blood TCR clonality below the median.

Method: immunoSEQ multiplex PCR; TCRdb's copy keeps in-frame clones and lacks some. Counted here are some 40,000 clones, 75% to 95% occurring once; the ten biggest clones make up just under 8.5%. This specimen was PBMCs, taken around atezolizumab (anti-PD-L1) treatment. This TCR came from a man between 65 and 79 years old with urothelial cancer.

CDR3 sequence: CASSPGTGAPGANVLTF. DNA for the CDR3: TGTGCCAGTAGTCCCGGGACAGGGGCCCCTGGGGCCAACGTCCTGACTTTC. The chain links TRBV19 to TRBJ2-6; 10 nucleotides agree with TRBD1. CDR3 length equals 17 residues. V lost 5 bases, J lost 2 bases, and 6 bases stayed unmatched. CDR1 and CDR2 (germline): LNHDA, SQIVND (reference sequence). The full variable domain, completed using reference TRBV19 and TRBJ2-6, is DGGITQSPKYLFRKEGQNVTLSCEQNLNHDAMYWYRQDPGQGLRLIYYSQIVNDFQKGDIAEGYSVSREKKESFPLTVTSAQKNPTAFYLCASSPGTGAPGANVLTFGAGSRLTVL.